This T cell receptor beta chain derives from a study of beta chain features in type 1 diabetes. CDR1 is SGDLS and CDR2 is YYNGEE in the germline V gene. CDR3 size: 13 residues. The V end lost 0 bases, the J end lost 8 bases, and 9 bases lay between the germline ends. Investigators reverse transcribed all isolated RNA, so they sequenced expressed TCRB transcripts. The method was immunoSEQ multiplex PCR; TCRdb's version includes in-frame clones alone and lacks a portion of them. The table lists approximately 330,000 clones, approximately 11% of them singletons. This clone has just a few counts. The source of this sequence is a woman in her 30s in good health. The sequenced sample was naive CD4+ T cells from blood. This sequence joins TRBV9 and TRBJ2-1, with D tentatively TRBD2 (5 bases). The CDR3 sequence: CASSVVWRDEQFF. The DNA for the CDR3 is TGTGCCAGCAGCGTAGTTTGGCGGGATGAGCAGTTCTTC.